This T cell receptor beta chain was captured by sequencing in a study of CD8+CD57+ T cells in acquired aplastic anemia. Study overall: Healthy donor CD4+ samples were sequenced to a depth that averaged around 9.8 million reads. General study findings and limits: Patients and controls turned out to have approximately 29 CD8+ CDR3 sequences in common. CD8+ Simpson's diversity showed no significant patient-control difference.

CDR3 and TCR beta VDJ profiling relied on genomic DNA as the template. TCRdb itself ran the reads through MiXCR, one entry per CDR3 protein. The sample holds 150,000 to 200,000 distinct CDR3 sequences; 55% to 70% are singletons and the top ten take around 45%. With respect to this clonotype: Its cognate antigen is unknown.

The source of this sequence is a human donor in good health. The sequencing sample was made of sorted CD4+, CD8+, or CD8+CD57+ T cells (not recorded which) from PBMCs.

The CDR3 protein is CATSRGLTDTQYF. The CDR3 DNA reads TGTGCCACCTCCCGGGGCCTCACAGATACGCAGTATTTT. The chain has TRBV7-8 and TRBJ2-3; D is perhaps TRBD1 or TRBD2 (5 bases each). Trimming took off 10 bases at V and 2 bases at J, with 13 bases between the two ends. This CDR3 has 13 residues. Germline V gene sequence: CDR1 SGHVS, CDR2 FQNEAQ.